Following are 19 T cell receptor beta chains from one sample sequenced in a study of identical twins. TCRdb re-called the 5' RACE reads with MiXCR, one entry per CDR3 protein. The data show 1.5 million to 2 million distinct CDR3 sequences, less than 35% seen once. The sample comprised cord blood. The receptors stem from a newborn girl in good health.

V usage is TRBV4-2 and J usage is TRBJ1-2; no clear D. Germline CDR1 and CDR2: LGHNA and YNFKEQ. V was pared by 3 bases and J by 0 bases, with 11 bases between. This CDR3 is 15 amino acids long. This chain's CDR3 is CASSQTVIANYGYTF. CDR3 nucleotide sequence: TGTGCCAGCAGCCAGACCGTAATTGCTAACTATGGCTACACCTTC.

The rearrangement links TRBV24-1 to TRBJ2-1, with 8 nucleotides matching TRBD1. V lost 3 bases, J lost 7 bases, and 7 bases stayed unmatched. The CDR3 has 15 residues. Germline V gene lookup returns CDR1 KGHDR and CDR2 SFDVKD. CDR3 DNA sequence: TGTGCCACCAGTGATCCCCAGGGACAGGTTAATGAGCAGTTCTTC. Translation: CATSDPQGQVNEQFF.

This clonotype was seen a few times. The CDR3 loop reads CASSPRTGGDTQYF. CDR3 nucleotide sequence: TGTGCCAGCAGCCCGAGGACAGGGGGAGATACGCAGTATTTT. This chain uses TRBV13 with TRBJ2-3, with 10 positions matching TRBD1. The CDR3 covers 14 residues. The V gene end was trimmed by 5 bases and the J gene end by 5 bases; junction bases not matched to a gene: 4. Germline CDR1 PRHDT, CDR2 FYEKMQ (reference sequence). The whole variable domain, filled in from reference TRBV13 and TRBJ2-3, reads AAGVIQSPRHLIKEKRETATLKCYPIPRHDTVYWYQQGPGQDPQFLISFYEKMQSDKGSIPDRFSAQQFSDYHSELNMSSLELGDSALYFCASSPRTGGDTQYFGPGTRLTVL.

The chain has TRBV7-9 and TRBJ1-2, with D possibly matching TRBD1 (5 bases). Germline CDR1 and CDR2: SEHNR and FQNEAQ (reference sequence). The CDR3 sequence is 14 residues long. V lost 5 bases to trimming and J lost 3 bases, with 13 bases between them. CDR3 loop: CASSPPGTDYGYTF. CDR3 bases: TGTGCCAGCAGCCCACCCGGGACCGACTATGGCTACACCTTC.

The rearrangement joins TRBV3-1 to TRBJ1-2; TRBD1 aligns across 7 bases. Germline trimming cut 6 bases from V and 0 bases from J; bases unmatched to any gene: 13. The CDR3 extends over 17 amino acids. Germline CDR1 is LGHDT and CDR2 is YNNKEL (reference sequence). CDR3 nucleotide sequence: TGTGCCAGCAGTGGACCAGGGGGTGCGGGTCCTAACTATGGCTACACCTTC. This codes for CASSGPGGAGPNYGYTF.

This chain joins TRBV5-1 and TRBJ2-7; 10 positions agree with TRBD2. Judging by the DNA end, TRBJ2-5 fits better; the J call may be wrong. Germline assignment: CDR1 SGHRS and CDR2 YFSETQ. CDR3 size: 16 residues. CDR3 residues: CASRFPLAGKGETQYF. CDR3 coding DNA: TGCGCCAGCAGGTTCCCACTAGCGGGGAAGGGAGAGACCCAGTACTTC.

This clonotype was seen only a few times. V gene TRBV20-1 combines with J gene TRBJ2-4; D may match TRBD1 or TRBD2 (5 bases each). This CDR3 is 18 amino acids long. The germline V and J ends were trimmed by 1 base and 0 bases, with 19 bases remaining between them. CDR1 is DFQATT, CDR2 SNEGSKA, per germline (reference sequence). The CDR3 DNA sequence: TGCAGTGCTAGAGCCCCTGGGGGTAGCACTCTAGCCAAAAACATTCAGTACTTC. Translated, it gives CSARAPGGSTLAKNIQYF.

This rearrangement joins TRBV5-8 to TRBJ2-4; the match to TRBD2 covers 9 bases. From germline, CDR1 is SGHTS and CDR2 YDEGEE. The CDR3 is 16 residues long. J gave up 4 bases and V 4 bases, and 9 bases lay outside the gene matches. The CDR3 sequence: CASSPISGGQKNIQYF. In DNA form, the CDR3 reads TGTGCCAGCAGCCCGATTAGCGGGGGCCAAAAAAACATTCAGTACTTC.

The rearrangement uses TRBV13 and TRBJ2-1, with 8 bases aligning to TRBD2. Trimming removed 5 bases from V and 0 bases from J; junction bases left unmatched: 6. The germline V gene has CDR1 PRHDT and CDR2 FYEKMQ (reference sequence). There are 16 residues in the CDR3. The CDR3 is CASSPIAGYSYNEQFF. The CDR3 coding sequence is TGTGCCAGCAGCCCGATAGCGGGGTACTCCTACAATGAGCAGTTCTTC.

This clonotype was recorded many times. V usage is TRBV12-3 or TRBV12-4 and J usage is TRBJ1-6; D uncertain. CDR3 length: 12 amino acids. V was trimmed by 5 bases and J by 9 bases, leaving 8 bases between them. The CDR3 DNA is TGTGCCAGCAGTCCCCCCGGTTCACCCCTCCACTTT. This encodes CASSPPGSPLHF.

This chain joins TRBV20-1 and TRBJ2-7, with a possible D match to TRBD2 (6 bases). Gene TRBJ2-5 matches the end of the DNA better, so the J call may be wrong. In germline, CDR1 is DFQATT, CDR2 SNEGSKA (reference sequence). There are 11 residues in the CDR3. CDR3 in amino acids: CSAEGWETQYF. The CDR3 DNA reads as TGCAGTGCGGAGGGCTGGGAGACCCAGTACTTC.

This sequence joins TRBV2 and TRBJ2-5, with D tentatively TRBD2 (6 bases). This CDR3 spans 13 amino acids. Trimming shortened V by 4 bases and J by 4 bases, and 10 bases separated the two germline ends. The V gene's germline CDR1 is SNHLY and CDR2 FYNNEI. The CDR3 loop is CASSGTTRETQYF. In nucleotides, the CDR3 is TGTGCCAGCAGTGGGACTACTCGAGAGACCCAGTACTTC.

This clonotype occurred a few times. V and J are TRBV29-1 and TRBJ1-1, with D perhaps matching TRBD1 (6 bases). The CDR3 covers 11 residues. Trimming left V 7 bases short and J 6 bases short, with 12 bases between. Per germline, CDR1 SQVTM and CDR2 ANQGSEA. The CDR3 DNA sequence: TGCAGCGCCGTTTGGGGGCCTGAAGCTTTCTTT. Translated: CSAVWGPEAFF.

This clonotype was observed a few times. This chain links TRBV21-1 with TRBJ2-4; the table names TRBD1, a call not compared with the DNA. TRBV21-1 is a recognized pseudogene. This CDR3 spans 19 amino acids. The CDR3 is CASSKGRVPGFLAKNIQYF. In nucleotides, the CDR3 is TGTGCCAGCAGCAAAGGGCGGGTTCCCGGTTTCCTAGCCAAAAACATTCAGTACTTC.

This sequence joins TRBV20-1 and TRBJ2-7; TRBD1 aligns across 9 bases. Germline assignment: CDR1 DFQATT and CDR2 SNEGSKA (reference sequence). The CDR3 sequence is 15 residues long. The trim removed 1 base at V and 0 bases at J, leaving 4 bases unmatched. The CDR3 here is CSARVDRGFSYEQYF. Written as DNA, the CDR3 is TGCAGTGCTAGAGTGGACAGGGGATTCTCCTACGAGCAGTACTTC.

This clonotype has at least ten counts. The chain employs TRBV29-1 and TRBJ2-7; no clear D. CDR1 is SQVTM and CDR2 is ANQGSEA in the germline V gene. CDR3 length: 11 residues. V was clipped by 4 bases and J by 2 bases, with 6 bases between them. This chain's CDR3 is CSVGGTYEQYF. CDR3 nucleotides: TGCAGCGTTGGGGGAACCTACGAGCAGTACTTC.

There are a few counts of this clonotype. The chain recombines TRBV10-3 with TRBJ2-7; 9 bases are a match to TRBD1. The trim removed 2 bases at V and 0 bases at J, leaving 2 bases unmatched. Germline V lookup: CDR1 ENHRY, CDR2 SYGVKD. The CDR3 is 15 residues long. The CDR3 loop reads CAISETGQGSYEQYF. CDR3 nucleotide sequence: TGTGCCATCAGTGAGACGGGACAGGGCTCCTACGAGCAGTACTTC.

With regard to this clonotype: A much larger clone sits a single nucleotide away, making a read error possible. This sequence joins TRBV10-3 and TRBJ1-2, with D perhaps TRBD1 (5 bases). V lost 6 bases to trimming and J lost 1 base, with 12 bases between them. The germline gives CDR1 ENHRY, CDR2 SYGVKD. There are 14 residues in the CDR3. CDR3 amino acids: CAIRPIGHNYGYTF. The DNA of the CDR3 is TGTGCCATCAGGCCGATCGGACATAACTATGGCTACACCTTC.

This clonotype was found many times. The rearrangement links TRBV15 to TRBJ2-3; 12 nucleotides match TRBD2. The germline V gene has CDR1 LNHNV and CDR2 YYDKDF (reference sequence). There are 14 residues in the CDR3. J was trimmed by 2 bases and V by 9 bases; bases with no gene match: 3. CDR3 loop: CATRLAGATDTQYF. For the CDR3, the DNA is TGTGCCACTCGACTAGCGGGGGCCACAGATACGCAGTATTTT.